This TCR beta chain is drawn from a study of cytomegalovirus exposure and HLA in healthy donors. On the study more broadly: The platform used for the approximately 130 validation repertoires matched that of the roughly 670 first-cohort repertoires, a later analysis reported.

Note on this clone: Its antigen is not identified.

Trimming left V 6 bases short and J 4 bases short, with 15 bases between. There are 14 residues in the CDR3. Germline V gene sequence: CDR1 MNHNY, CDR2 SVGAGI (reference sequence). Study observations and caveats: Per published reports, the classifier diagnosed cytomegalovirus status with high specificity and sensitivity. Testing in vitro showed three CMV-associated chains specific for CMV antigens. A list of more than 150 TCR beta chains associated with cytomegalovirus was given.

Clones were sequenced by immunoSEQ multiplex PCR, and TCRdb holds only the in-frame ones, with some missing. Of about 72,000 clones listed, roughly 94% are singletons. What was sequenced was PBMCs. The clonotype was recovered from a woman under 30 in good health and CMV-seronegative. The chain recombines TRBV6-6 with TRBJ1-2; D perhaps matches TRBD1 (6 bases). The CDR3 DNA follows: TGTGCCAGCAGGCTCCTCCGGGACACCTATGGCTACACCTTC. This translates into CASRLLRDTYGYTF.